A selection of T cell receptor beta chains follows, all from one sample in a study of blood T cell repertoires in COVID-19. Clones were read by immunoSEQ multiplex PCR, and TCRdb kept only the in-frame ones, dropping some. Of about 250,000 clones listed, roughly 85% are singletons. Sequencing was carried out using PBMCs or T cells enriched from blood (not recorded which). These receptors all come from a woman in her forties or fifties with acute COVID-19. Each CDR3 is given with its conserved first and last residue. D genes are given only for firm matches. Clone size, where shown, is once, few, many, or a class for clones that have expanded.

D	size	V	J	DNA	CDR3
.	.	TRBV5-1	TRBJ1-2	TGCGCCAGCAGCCCCCCGGGGGGCGGCTACACCTTC	CASSPPGGGYTF
.	.	TRBV30	TRBJ1-2	TGTGCCTGGAGCCTACAGGGAGAGGCTGGCTACACCTTC	CAWSLQGEAGYTF
.	.	TRBV21-1	TRBJ1-6	TGTGCCAGCAGCAAAGCCAGGACAGCAAATTCACCCCTCCACTTT	CASSKARTANSPLHF
TRBD1	.	TRBV9	TRBJ2-2	TGTGCCAGCAGCGTCGGACAGGGTGGGAACACCGGGGAGCTGTTTTTT	CASSVGQGGNTGELFF
TRBD2	.	TRBV5-1	TRBJ2-1	TGCGCCAGCAGCGTCTCGCGGGGGGCCCCCGACAATGAGCAGTTCTTC	CASSVSRGAPDNEQFF
TRBD1	.	TRBV6-5	TRBJ1-1	TGTGCCAGCAGTCCCACAGGGGGCATTGGGGAAGCTTTCTTT	CASSPTGGIGEAFF
.	once	TRBV28	TRBJ1-5	TGTGCCAGCAATACAGGGAGCAATCAGCCCCAGCATTTT	CASNTGSNQPQHF
.	.	TRBV19	TRBJ2-2	TGTGCCAGTAACACGGACAGCAGGGGAACCGGGGAGCTGTTTTTT	CASNTDSRGTGELFF
.	.	TRBV5-4	TRBJ1-2	TGTGCCAGCAGCGACAGTAGGGCCTATGGCTACACCTTC	CASSDSRAYGYTF
.	.	TRBV6-5	TRBJ1-6	TGTGCCAGCAGTTATCGCGTGATTAATTCACCCCTCCACTTT	CASSYRVINSPLHF
TRBD2	.	TRBV5-4	TRBJ2-1	TGTGCCAGCAGCCCAAGAGAGAAGCGGGGGGCTCACAATGAGCAGTTCTTC	CASSPREKRGAHNEQFF